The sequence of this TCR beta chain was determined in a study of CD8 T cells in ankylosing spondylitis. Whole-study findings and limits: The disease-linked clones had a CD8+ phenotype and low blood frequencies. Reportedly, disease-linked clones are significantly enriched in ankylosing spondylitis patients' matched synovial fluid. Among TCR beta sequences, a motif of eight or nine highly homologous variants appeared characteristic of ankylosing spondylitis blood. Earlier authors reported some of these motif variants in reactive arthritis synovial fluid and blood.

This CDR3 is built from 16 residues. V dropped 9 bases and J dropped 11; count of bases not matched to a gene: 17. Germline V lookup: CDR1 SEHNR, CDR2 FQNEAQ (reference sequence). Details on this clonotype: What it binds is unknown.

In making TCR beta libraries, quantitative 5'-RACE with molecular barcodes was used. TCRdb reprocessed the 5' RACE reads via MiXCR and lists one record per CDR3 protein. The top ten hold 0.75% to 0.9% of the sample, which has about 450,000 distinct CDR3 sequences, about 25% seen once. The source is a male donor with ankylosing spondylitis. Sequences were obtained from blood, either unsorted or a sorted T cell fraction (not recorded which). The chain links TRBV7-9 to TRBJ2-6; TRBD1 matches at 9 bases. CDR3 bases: TGTGCCAGAGGGACAGGGAGCGTGGGTTCTCCTGACGTCCTGACTTTC. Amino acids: CARGTGSVGSPDVLTF.